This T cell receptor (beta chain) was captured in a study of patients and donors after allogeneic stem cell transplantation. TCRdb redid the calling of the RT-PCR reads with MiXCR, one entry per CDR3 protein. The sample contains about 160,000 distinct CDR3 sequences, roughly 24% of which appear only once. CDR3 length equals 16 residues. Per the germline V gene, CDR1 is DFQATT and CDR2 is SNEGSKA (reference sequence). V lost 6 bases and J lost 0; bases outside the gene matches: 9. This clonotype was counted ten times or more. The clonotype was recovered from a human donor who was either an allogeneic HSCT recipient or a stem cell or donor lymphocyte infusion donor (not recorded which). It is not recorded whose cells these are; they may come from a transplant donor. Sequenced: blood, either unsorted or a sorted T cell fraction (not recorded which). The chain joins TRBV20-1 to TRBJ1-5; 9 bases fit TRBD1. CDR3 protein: CSAYDRGRYSNQPQHF. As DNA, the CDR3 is TGCAGTGCCTACGACAGGGGGAGATATAGCAATCAGCCCCAGCATTTT.